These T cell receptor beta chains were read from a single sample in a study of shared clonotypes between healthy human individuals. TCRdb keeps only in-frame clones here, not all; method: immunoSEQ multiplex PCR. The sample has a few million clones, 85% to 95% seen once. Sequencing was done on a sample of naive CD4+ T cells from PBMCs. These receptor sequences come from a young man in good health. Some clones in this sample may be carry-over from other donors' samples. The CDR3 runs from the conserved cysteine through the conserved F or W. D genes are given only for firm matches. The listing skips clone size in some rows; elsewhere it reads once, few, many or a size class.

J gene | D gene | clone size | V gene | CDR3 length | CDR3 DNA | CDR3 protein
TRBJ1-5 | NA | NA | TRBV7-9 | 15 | TGTGCCAGCAGCTTATCGGACCTCCACAGTCAGCCCCAGCATTTT | CASSLSDLHSQPQHF
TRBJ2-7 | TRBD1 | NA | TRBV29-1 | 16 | TGCAGCGTTGCCGATATGGACAGGGGCTACTTCTCCGAGCAGTACTTC | CSVADMDRGYFSEQYF
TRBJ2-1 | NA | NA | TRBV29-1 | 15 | TGCAGCGCACTACCCACCGGGACGCACTACAATGAGCAGTTCTTC | CSALPTGTHYNEQFF
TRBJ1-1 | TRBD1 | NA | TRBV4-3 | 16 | TGCGCCAGCAGCCAGGGGACAGCAAGTATGAACACTGAAGCTTTCTTT | CASSQGTASMNTEAFF
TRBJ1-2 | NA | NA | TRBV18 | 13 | TGTGCCAGCTCACCAGGCGAACCGCGTGGCTACACCTTC | CASSPGEPRGYTF
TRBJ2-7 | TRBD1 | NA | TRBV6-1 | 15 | TGTGCCAGCAGTTTGATGGGACAGGGGACCTACGAGCAGTACTTC | CASSLMGQGTYEQYF
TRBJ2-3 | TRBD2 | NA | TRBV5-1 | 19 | TGCGCCAGCAGCGGGATAGGACTAGCGGCAGGGGTGTGGACAGATACGCAGTATTTT | CASSGIGLAAGVWTDTQYF
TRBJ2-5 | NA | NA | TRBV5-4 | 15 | TGTGCCAGCAGCTGGTCGGCGACAGAGATGGAGACCCAGTACTTC | CASSWSATEMETQYF
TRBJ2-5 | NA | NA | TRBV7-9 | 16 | TGTGCCAGCAGCTTACCAACACTTGGAGCCGGAGAGACCCAGTACTTC | CASSLPTLGAGETQYF
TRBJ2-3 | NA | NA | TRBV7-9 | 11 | TGTGCCAGCAGCTTAAGGGATACGCAGTATTTT | CASSLRDTQYF
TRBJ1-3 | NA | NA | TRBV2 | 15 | TGTGCCAGCAGTCCTGGGGGATTCTCTGGAAACACCATATATTTT | CASSPGGFSGNTIYF
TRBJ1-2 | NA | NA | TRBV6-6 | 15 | TGTGCCAGCAACGACCAGCCCCTGGGGGTCTATGGCTACACCTTC | CASNDQPLGVYGYTF
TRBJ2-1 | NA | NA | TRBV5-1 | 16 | TGCGCCAGCAGCTTGGACCCGACTAGATCCTACAATGAGCAGTTCTTC | CASSLDPTRSYNEQFF
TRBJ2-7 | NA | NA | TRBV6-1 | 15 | TGTGCCAGCAGTGCGCAGGGAACAGTGTCTTCGGAGCAGTACTTC | CASSAQGTVSSEQYF
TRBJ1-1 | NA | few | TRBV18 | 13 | TGTGCCAGCTCACAGATAGGGGACACTGAAGCTTTCTTT | CASSQIGDTEAFF
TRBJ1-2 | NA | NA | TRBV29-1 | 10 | TGCAGCGCCCGTAACGGGGGCTACACCTTC | CSARNGGYTF
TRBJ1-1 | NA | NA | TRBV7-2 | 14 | TGTGCCAGCAGCCTTACAGGGAAGGACACTGAAGCTTTCTTT | CASSLTGKDTEAFF
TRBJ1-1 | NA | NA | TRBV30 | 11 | TGTGCCTGGAGCACAGGGACTGAAGCTTTCTTT | CAWSTGTEAFF
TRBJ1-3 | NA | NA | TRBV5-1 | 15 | TGCGCCAGCAGCTTGGCCGTGACATCTGGAAACACCATATATTTT | CASSLAVTSGNTIYF
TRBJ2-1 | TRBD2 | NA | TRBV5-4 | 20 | TGTGCCAGCAGCGCGGATCCGGGACTAGCGGGAGGCCTCTCCTACAATGAGCAGTTCTTC | CASSADPGLAGGLSYNEQFF
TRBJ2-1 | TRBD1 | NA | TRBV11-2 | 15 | TGTGCCAGCGGGGACAGGGGACGTCTCAGCAATGAGCAGTTCTTC | CASGDRGRLSNEQFF
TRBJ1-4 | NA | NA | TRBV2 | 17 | TGTGCCAGTTCGGGTCCAGCCCCCTCTGCAACTAATGAAAAACTGTTTTTT | CASSGPAPSATNEKLFF
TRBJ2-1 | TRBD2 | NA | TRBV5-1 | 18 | TGCGCCAGCAGCCCGACTAGCGGGAGGGACCCCTTCTACAATGAGCAGTTCTTC | CASSPTSGRDPFYNEQFF
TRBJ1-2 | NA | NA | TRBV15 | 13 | TGTGCCACCAGCAGAGATGGAGGGTTCGGCTACACCTTC | CATSRDGGFGYTF
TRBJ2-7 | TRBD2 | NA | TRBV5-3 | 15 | TGTGCCAGAAGCCAACGACTGGGAGGGGCCTACGAGCAGTACTTC | CARSQRLGGAYEQYF
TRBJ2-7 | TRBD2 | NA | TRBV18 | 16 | TGTGCCAGCTCACCACAGGGACTAGCGGGCCCCTACGAGCAGTACTTC | CASSPQGLAGPYEQYF
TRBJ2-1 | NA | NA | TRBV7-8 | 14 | TGTGCCAGCACGGGGGCCGGAAATTACAATGAGCAGTTCTTC | CASTGAGNYNEQFF
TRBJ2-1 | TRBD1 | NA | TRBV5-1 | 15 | TGCGCCAGCAGCTTGGGCAGGGGGAACTACAATGAGCAGTTCTTC | CASSLGRGNYNEQFF
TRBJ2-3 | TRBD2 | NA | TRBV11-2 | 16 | TGTGCCAGCAGCCGGCTAGCGGGAGGAATCGCAGATACGCAGTATTTT | CASSRLAGGIADTQYF
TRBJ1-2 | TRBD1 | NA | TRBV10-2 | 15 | TGCGCCAGCGGAAGAGCAATCGGACAGGGGAAAGGCTACACCTTC | CASGRAIGQGKGYTF
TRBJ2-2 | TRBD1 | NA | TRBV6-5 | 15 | TGTGCCAGCAGCCCCCGGACAGGAAGGACCGGGGAGCTGTTTTTT | CASSPRTGRTGELFF
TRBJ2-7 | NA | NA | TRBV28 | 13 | TGTGCCAGCAGCGGAGTGGCAGGGGTCGAGCAGTACTTC | CASSGVAGVEQYF
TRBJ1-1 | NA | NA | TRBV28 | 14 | TGTGCCAGCAGTTTGGATACGGGGGACACTGAAGCTTTCTTT | CASSLDTGDTEAFF
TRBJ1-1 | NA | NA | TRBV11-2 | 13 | TGTGCCAGCAGCTTAGACCTTAACACTGAAGCTTTCTTT | CASSLDLNTEAFF
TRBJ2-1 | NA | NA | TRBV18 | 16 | TGTGCCAGCTCACCGAACCCCGGACTGACGAACAATGAGCAGTTCTTC | CASSPNPGLTNNEQFF
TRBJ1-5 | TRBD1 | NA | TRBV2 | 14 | TGTGCCAGCAGTGAGAGGCAGGGGGATCAGCCCCAGCATTTT | CASSERQGDQPQHF
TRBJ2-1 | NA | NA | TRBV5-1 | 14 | TGCGCCAGCAGCCCCCCTAGCGCCTACAATGAGCAGTTCTTC | CASSPPSAYNEQFF
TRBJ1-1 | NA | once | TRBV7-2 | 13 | TGTGCCAGCAGCTCTCAGAAGCCCACTGAAGCTTTCTTT | CASSSQKPTEAFF
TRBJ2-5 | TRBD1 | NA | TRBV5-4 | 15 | TGTGCCAGCAGCACCTATCAGGGGGCGGGTGAGACCCAGTACTTC | CASSTYQGAGETQYF
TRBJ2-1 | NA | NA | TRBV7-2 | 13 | TGTGCCAGCAGCTCCCCTAATCGGGATGAGCAGTTCTTC | CASSSPNRDEQFF
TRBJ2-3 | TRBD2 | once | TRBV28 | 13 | TGTGCCAGCGGGGGAGGGGCCCCAGATACGCAGTATTTT | CASGGGAPDTQYF